This entry features one T cell receptor beta chain sequence. What it recognizes is unknown. Treatment reported: oral pan-JAK inhibitor, 5-10 mg twice daily. The sample comes from a study of CD8+ T cells in alopecia areata. Looking at the study overall: It was 6 to 18 months of tofacitinib, and then there were 6 months off drug. Study-level results: Clarity of TCR sharing across patients fell short of that in mice, possibly HLA-related.

Trimming removed 4 bases at V and 2 bases at J, with 12 bases between. CDR1 is SGHDT, CDR2 YYEEEE, per germline. The CDR3 spans 14 residues. In each case, RNA was isolated and then reverse transcribed into cDNA as the sequencing template. Produced via immunoSEQ multiplex PCR; TCRdb's table is partial and in-frame only. The data contain 160,000 or so clones, about 61% of them seen just once; the ten biggest clones take up 16%. This TCR was sampled from a human donor with alopecia areata. The sample here was CD4+ T cells sorted from blood, taken at approximately week 61, from a patient treated with tofacitinib. The rearrangement joins TRBV5-6 to TRBJ2-5; D perhaps matches TRBD2 (6 bases). CDR3 protein: CASSQGLYQETQYF. The CDR3 DNA reads TGTGCCAGCAGCCAGGGACTTTATCAAGAGACCCAGTACTTC. The full variable domain, its missing parts supplied by reference TRBV5-6 and TRBJ2-5, is DAGVTQSPTHLIKTRGQQVTLRCSPKSGHDTVSWYQQALGQGPQFIFQYYEEEERQRGNFPDRFSGHQFPNYSSELNVNALLLGDSALYLCASSQGLYQETQYFGPGTRLLVL.